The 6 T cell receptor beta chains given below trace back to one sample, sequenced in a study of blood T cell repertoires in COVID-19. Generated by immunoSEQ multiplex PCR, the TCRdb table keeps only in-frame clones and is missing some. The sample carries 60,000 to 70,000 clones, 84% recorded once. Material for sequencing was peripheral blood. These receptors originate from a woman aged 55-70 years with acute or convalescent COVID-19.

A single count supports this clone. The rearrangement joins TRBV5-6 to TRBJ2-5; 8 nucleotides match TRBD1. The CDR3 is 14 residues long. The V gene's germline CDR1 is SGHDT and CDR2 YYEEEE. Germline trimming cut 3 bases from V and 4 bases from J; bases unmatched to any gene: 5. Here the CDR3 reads CASSSQGQAETQYF. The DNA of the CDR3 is TGTGCCAGCAGCTCCCAGGGACAGGCAGAGACCCAGTACTTC.

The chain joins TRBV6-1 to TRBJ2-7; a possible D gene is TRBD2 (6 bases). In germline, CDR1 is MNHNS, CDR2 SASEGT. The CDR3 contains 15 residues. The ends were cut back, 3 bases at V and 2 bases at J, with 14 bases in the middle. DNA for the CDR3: TGTGCCAGCAGTGACGACTGGAGGGGTGCCTACGAGCAGTACTTC. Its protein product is CASSDDWRGAYEQYF.

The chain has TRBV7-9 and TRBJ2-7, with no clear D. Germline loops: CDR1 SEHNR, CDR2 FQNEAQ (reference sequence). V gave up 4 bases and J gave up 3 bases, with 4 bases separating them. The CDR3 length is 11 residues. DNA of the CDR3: TGTGCCAGCAGCTCAGACTACGAGCAGTACTTC. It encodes CASSSDYEQYF. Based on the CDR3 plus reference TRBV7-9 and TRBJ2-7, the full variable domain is DTGVSQNPRHKITKRGQNVTFRCDPISEHNRLYWYRQTLGQGPEFLTYFQNEAQLEKSRLLSDRFSAERPKGSFSTLEIQRTEQGDSAMYLCASSSDYEQYFGPGTRLTVT.

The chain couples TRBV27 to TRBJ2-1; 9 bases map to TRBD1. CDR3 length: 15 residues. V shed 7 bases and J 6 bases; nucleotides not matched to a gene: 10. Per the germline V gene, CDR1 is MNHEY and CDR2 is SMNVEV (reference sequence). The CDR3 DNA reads TGTGCCAGCACCCCGCGGGCGACAGGGGGCAATGAGCAGTTCTTC. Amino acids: CASTPRATGGNEQFF.

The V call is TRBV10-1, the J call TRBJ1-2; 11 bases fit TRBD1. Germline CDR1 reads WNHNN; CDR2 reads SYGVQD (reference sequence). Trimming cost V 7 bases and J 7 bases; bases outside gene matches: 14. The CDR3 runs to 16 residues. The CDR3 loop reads CASIRVDRGQIFGYTF. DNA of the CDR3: TGCGCCAGCATCAGGGTGGACAGGGGGCAAATTTTTGGCTACACCTTC.

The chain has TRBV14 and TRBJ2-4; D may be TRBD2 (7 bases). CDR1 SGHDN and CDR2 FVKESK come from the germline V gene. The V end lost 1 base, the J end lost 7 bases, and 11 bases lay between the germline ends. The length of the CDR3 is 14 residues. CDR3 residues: CASSQVGGGNIQYF. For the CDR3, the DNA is TGTGCCAGCAGCCAAGTAGGGGGAGGGAACATTCAGTACTTC.